This T cell receptor (beta chain) comes out of a study of blood T cell repertoires in COVID-19. Trimming shortened V by 3 bases and J by 0 bases, and 8 bases separated the two germline ends. Germline V lookup: CDR1 SGHTA, CDR2 FQGNSA. The CDR3 totals 14 residues. Here immunoSEQ multiplex PCR was the method, and the copy in TCRdb shows in-frame clones only, minus some. The data show some 46,000 clones, roughly 88% seen once. The sequenced material came from peripheral blood. This chain joins TRBV7-2 and TRBJ1-1, with D uncertain. The clonotype was recovered from a man aged 50 or older with acute or convalescent COVID-19. The CDR3 spells CASSFSSMNTEAFF. In DNA, the CDR3 is TGTGCCAGCAGCTTTAGCTCAATGAACACTGAAGCTTTCTTT.